This TCR beta chain originates from a study of T cell responses to AZD1222 COVID-19 vaccine listed by TCRdb under 2021. With respect to the entire study: Because spike-specific TCR depth and breadth did not differ between the two schedules, AZD1222 recipients who got a second dose at roughly 4 weeks were pooled with those who got a second dose at roughly 12 weeks. TCR sequencing was performed for more than 230 trial participants, of whom some 200 were given two doses of AZD1222 and around 25 were given two doses of MenACWY control vaccine. Enrollment into the trials was organized by age into subgroups of 18-55, 56-69 and 70-plus years, and those subgroups contained roughly 150, 30 and 60 TCR-sequenced participants, respectively. Study-level results and caveats: Conclusions about previously exposed vaccinees are limited, since just six AZD1222 recipients were seropositive for SARS-CoV-2 at baseline. Because no day 14 peak-response samples were available, repertoires were characterized only after the peak T cell response. In the small 56-69-year group, the increase in depth fell short of significance, most likely because of low power. After two AZD1222 doses, spike-specific TCR breadth and depth were significantly higher than at day 0 and than in MenACWY recipients. Reportedly, close to half of the unique spike-specific TCRs recognized epitopes lying outside the regions that are mutated in the B.1.351 and B.1.1.7 variants. Most participants were white British and females outnumbered males, and the authors suggested that clonal diversity may have been underestimated. CD4 TCRs associated with the vaccine covered the entire spike protein, and the dominant responses were in regions 160-218 and 743-854.

This specimen's time point label, per the study, means: baseline before first vaccination. Vaccinee samples were obtained from the UK trials COV001 and COV002, which included a single-blind randomized controlled phase 2/3 trial of AZD1222 (ChAdOx1 nCoV-19) in healthy adults. Trial participant PBMC samples were collected at day 0 and day 28 after the second dose for TCRbeta chain sequencing. The CDR3 has 14 amino acids, counting the end cysteine and phenylalanine. Only the CDR3 region is kept as DNA, spanning 42 bases read in frame from base 1. The germline V gene provides CDR1 MNHEY and CDR2 SVGAGI. The germline V end is reduced by 2 bases and the J end by 5 bases; junction bases left unmatched: 3. With respect to this clone: Its specific antigen is unknown. No clone much larger than this one lies a single base away; base qualities are absent.

The CDR3 regions of human TCRbeta chains were subjected to immunosequencing. As for the original processing: TCRs in the repertoires were compared against a reference library of SARS-CoV-2-specific TCRs that had been generated with the MIRA antigen-specificity platform. Breadth was defined as the fraction of unique TCRs that were SARS-CoV-2-associated, and depth was defined as the fraction of total T cells that were SARS-CoV-2-associated. Each spike-specific TCR was assigned to its reactive spike region and to a CD4 or CD8 class using the MIRA data. Log10-transformed breadth and depth values were compared by one-way ANOVA with Sidak's multiple comparisons tests. This is the immuneACCESS table as TCRdb keeps it, with only in-frame sequences that have V and J called. A part of the clones is gone; compared with another copy, unresolved V genes explain less than half, and the rest is unexplained. V, J and clone size are taken as reported in that table, and D and trimming were inferred from the DNA itself. In all, the sample holds around 110,000 clones, and approximately 93% of those were seen once. Under 3.5% of the sample rests with the top ten.

The specimen was peripheral blood, collected on day 0 of AZD1222 vaccination. The chain is assembled from TRBV6-5 and TRBJ2-7; the central 10 bases match TRBD1. This receptor was obtained from an adult in good health. CDR3 region: CASSYMGQGNEQYF. The nucleotide sequence reads as follows: TGTGCCAGCAGTTACATGGGACAGGGGAACGAGCAGTACTTC.